This is a list of T cell receptor beta chains from one sample in a study of cytomegalovirus exposure and HLA in healthy donors. Clones were sequenced by immunoSEQ multiplex PCR, and TCRdb holds only the in-frame ones, with some missing. The sample shows 40,000 or so clones, around two thirds of them seen only once. The specimen sequenced was PBMCs. The receptors were sampled from a human donor in good health. Both conserved end residues are part of each CDR3. Each record gives: D gene, clone size, J gene, V gene, CDR3 protein, CDR3 DNA. D genes are given only for firm matches. Only part of the rows carry a size: once, few, many, or a class if the clone is expanded.

TRBD1,.,TRBJ1-1,TRBV19,CASRLWDSRLNTEAFF,TGTGCCAGTAGGCTTTGGGACAGCCGGCTGAACACTGAAGCTTTCTTT
.,once,TRBJ2-7,TRBV5-8,CASSLAEARQYF,TGTGCCAGCAGCTTGGCGGAGGCCAGGCAGTACTTC
TRBD1,.,TRBJ2-7,TRBV5-1,CASRTGPMGEQYF,TGCGCCAGTCGGACAGGTCCGATGGGGGAGCAGTACTTC
TRBD1,few,TRBJ1-5,TRBV5-1,CASSLQGDQPQHF,TGCGCCAGCAGCTTGCAGGGGGATCAGCCCCAGCATTTT
TRBD1,.,TRBJ1-2,TRBV6-5,CASSLDRENGYTF,TGTGCCAGCAGCCTCGACAGGGAAAATGGCTACACCTTC
.,.,TRBJ2-7,TRBV18,CASSPVGGNEQYF,TGTGCCAGCTCACCCGTGGGGGGAAACGAGCAGTACTTC
TRBD1,once,TRBJ1-5,TRBV5-1,CASSSKRQGPQPQHF,TGCGCCAGCAGCTCAAAACGACAGGGCCCCCAGCCCCAGCATTTT
TRBD1,few,TRBJ1-4,TRBV2,CASSGTGGFGKLFF,TGTGCCAGCAGCGGGACAGGGGGATTCGGAAAACTGTTTTTT
.,few,TRBJ2-7,TRBV5-1,CASSQGDFLSYEQYF,TGCGCCAGCAGCCAAGGGGACTTCCTATCCTACGAGCAGTACTTC
.,.,TRBJ2-5,TRBV29-1,CSVEPDYQETQYF,TGCAGCGTTGAACCAGACTACCAAGAGACCCAGTACTTC
.,.,TRBJ2-1,TRBV2,CASSQTSGLGYNEQFF,TGTGCCAGCAGTCAAACATCGGGACTCGGCTACAATGAGCAGTTCTTC
.,few,TRBJ2-5,TRBV11-2,CASSPGGQETQYF,TGTGCCAGCAGCCCCGGGGGACAAGAGACCCAGTACTTC
TRBD1,.,TRBJ1-5,TRBV7-2,CASSLDRGRQPQHF,TGTGCCAGCAGCTTAGACAGGGGGCGACAGCCCCAGCATTTT
.,.,TRBJ2-7,TRBV25-1,CASSRAGISYEQYF,TGTGCCAGCAGTAGGGCAGGGATCTCCTACGAGCAGTACTTC
.,few,TRBJ1-5,TRBV7-2,CASSLLGVQVSQPQHF,TGTGCCAGCAGCTTACTAGGGGTCCAGGTGAGTCAGCCCCAGCATTTT
.,.,TRBJ1-6,TRBV10-3,CAISESGVSSPLHF,TGTGCCATCAGTGAGTCAGGGGTAAGCTCGCCCCTCCACTTT
TRBD2,.,TRBJ2-1,TRBV15,CATSSGEPGGPNEQFF,TGTGCCACCAGCAGCGGTGAACCGGGGGGGCCCAATGAGCAGTTCTTC
TRBD1,once,TRBJ1-1,TRBV19,CASLDRVGTEAFF,TGTGCCAGCCTCGACAGGGTTGGCACTGAAGCTTTCTTT
TRBD1,.,TRBJ2-4,TRBV5-6,CASSPRGSSIQYF,TGTGCCAGCAGCCCCAGGGGGTCGAGCATTCAGTACTTC
TRBD1,.,TRBJ2-7,TRBV6-5,CASSLPGTGGSEQYF,TGTGCCAGCAGCCTCCCGGGGACAGGGGGCTCCGAGCAGTACTTC
.,once,TRBJ1-5,TRBV6-1,CASSGFTGQPQHF,TGTGCCAGCAGTGGCTTCACGGGGCAGCCCCAGCATTTT
.,.,TRBJ2-7,TRBV29-1,CSVEEQAYEQYF,TGCAGCGTTGAAGAACAGGCCTACGAGCAGTACTTC
.,.,TRBJ1-1,TRBV7-9,CASSRESGTEAFF,TGTGCCAGCAGCCGCGAGTCTGGCACTGAAGCTTTCTTT
.,.,TRBJ2-2,TRBV7-2,CASTLVGGATGELFF,TGTGCCAGCACCCTGGTCGGAGGGGCAACCGGGGAGCTGTTTTTT
.,.,TRBJ1-2,TRBV7-2,CASSLGGPSGYTF,TGTGCCAGCAGCTTAGGAGGGCCGTCCGGCTACACCTTC
TRBD2,.,TRBJ2-5,TRBV5-4,CASSLTGSSGGGLDF,TGTGCCAGCAGCTTGACGGGGAGTAGCGGGGGGGGTTTGGACTTC
.,.,TRBJ2-3,TRBV5-6,CASSLFTTTDTQYF,TGTGCCAGCAGTCTATTCACCACCACAGATACGCAGTATTTT
TRBD1,.,TRBJ1-2,TRBV30,CAGGGQANYGYTF,TGTGCCGGGGGCGGACAGGCTAACTATGGCTACACCTTC
.,.,TRBJ2-3,TRBV28,CASSTPRGYTDTQYF,TGTGCCAGCAGTACCCCCCGGGGGTACACAGATACGCAGTATTTT
.,.,TRBJ2-6,TRBV6-1,CASSAGGAGANVLTF,TGTGCCAGCAGTGCAGGAGGAGCTGGGGCCAACGTCCTGACTTTC
.,.,TRBJ1-5,TRBV19,CASSPGLPRPQHF,TGTGCCAGTAGTCCGGGACTCCCTCGGCCCCAGCATTTT
TRBD1,.,TRBJ2-1,TRBV6-5,CASRGQGNHNEQFF,TGTGCCAGCAGAGGACAGGGTAATCACAATGAGCAGTTCTTC
.,.,TRBJ1-6,TRBV10-1,CASRFTGKSPLHF,TGCGCCAGCAGATTTACAGGCAAGTCACCCCTCCACTTT
TRBD1,.,TRBJ1-5,TRBV4-1,CASSQGLGGSNQPQHF,TGCGCCAGCAGCCAAGGTTTAGGGGGCAGTAATCAGCCCCAGCATTTT
.,.,TRBJ1-6,TRBV28,CASSSPGPSPLHF,TGTGCCAGCAGCTCGCCGGGTCCTTCACCCCTCCACTTT
.,once,TRBJ1-2,TRBV6-5,CASSYSIDRDYGYTF,TGTGCCAGCAGTTACTCCATAGACAGAGACTATGGCTACACCTTC
.,.,TRBJ1-4,TRBV5-1,CASSLEVGAARYEKLFF,TGCGCCAGCAGCTTGGAGGTAGGGGCGGCACGGTATGAAAAACTGTTTTTT
TRBD2,.,TRBJ2-7,TRBV5-1,CASSLRGGGASYEQYF,TGCGCCAGCAGCTTGAGAGGCGGGGGTGCCTCCTACGAGCAGTACTTC
TRBD1,.,TRBJ1-1,TRBV5-1,CASSTRTGEGTEAFF,TGCGCCAGCAGCACACGGACAGGGGAGGGCACTGAAGCTTTCTTT
.,few,TRBJ1-1,TRBV10-1,CASSDQGEEAFF,TGCGCCAGCAGTGACCAGGGCGAAGAAGCTTTCTTT
TRBD1,.,TRBJ2-3,TRBV7-8,CASSSDRARTDTQYF,TGTGCCAGCAGTTCTGACAGGGCCCGCACAGATACGCAGTATTTT
.,.,TRBJ2-4,TRBV7-2,CASSPSEVASSYF,TGTGCCAGCAGCCCCTCCGAGGTGGCAAGTTCGTACTTC
.,.,TRBJ1-5,TRBV28,CASSLSAGLIQPQHF,TGTGCCAGCAGTTTATCTGCAGGCCTTATCCAGCCCCAGCATTTT
TRBD1,.,TRBJ2-7,TRBV2,CASTPGDRGWEQYF,TGTGCCAGCACCCCGGGGGACAGGGGTTGGGAGCAGTACTTC
.,few,TRBJ1-2,TRBV7-9,CASSLGAGNYGYTF,TGTGCCAGCAGCTTAGGGGCAGGGAACTATGGCTACACCTTC
.,once,TRBJ2-7,TRBV7-2,CASSLRSTSAAENSYEQYF,TGTGCCAGCAGCCTCCGCAGTACGTCAGCGGCTGAAAACTCCTACGAGCAGTACTTC
.,few,TRBJ2-1,TRBV7-2,CAGSGTAAYNEQFF,TGTGCCGGCTCTGGAACAGCAGCCTACAATGAGCAGTTCTTC
TRBD1,.,TRBJ1-5,TRBV2,CASSLQGASNQPQHF,TGTGCCAGCAGTCTACAGGGGGCTAGCAATCAGCCCCAGCATTTT
TRBD2,.,TRBJ2-7,TRBV7-2,CASSGRTSGYYEQYF,TGTGCCAGCAGCGGACGGACTAGCGGATACTACGAGCAGTACTTC
TRBD1,.,TRBJ2-5,TRBV7-2,CASSLGTGPQETQYF,TGTGCCAGCAGCTTAGGGACAGGTCCCCAAGAGACCCAGTACTTC
TRBD1,.,TRBJ1-2,TRBV7-9,CASSFGTGFYGYTF,TGTGCCAGCAGCTTTGGGACAGGGTTTTATGGCTACACCTTC
.,.,TRBJ1-5,TRBV30,CAWSATALDQPQHF,TGTGCCTGGAGTGCTACAGCTCTGGATCAGCCCCAGCATTTT
.,.,TRBJ2-5,TRBV7-2,CASSPRATQYF,TGTGCCAGCAGCCCGAGAGCGACCCAGTACTTC
.,few,TRBJ2-2,TRBV2,CASRVQGFGTGELFF,TGTGCCAGCAGGGTACAGGGTTTCGGCACCGGGGAGCTGTTTTTT
TRBD1,.,TRBJ1-1,TRBV30,CAWNQWDSHFEAFF,TGTGCCTGGAACCAATGGGACAGCCACTTTGAAGCTTTCTTT
.,.,TRBJ2-5,TRBV29-1,CSVVDRGTQETQYF,TGCAGCGTTGTGGATCGGGGTACCCAAGAGACCCAGTACTTC
.,.,TRBJ2-5,TRBV12-2,CASRPLFYGGEETQYF,TGTGCAAGTCGCCCCTTATTCTACGGAGGGGAGGAGACCCAGTACTTC